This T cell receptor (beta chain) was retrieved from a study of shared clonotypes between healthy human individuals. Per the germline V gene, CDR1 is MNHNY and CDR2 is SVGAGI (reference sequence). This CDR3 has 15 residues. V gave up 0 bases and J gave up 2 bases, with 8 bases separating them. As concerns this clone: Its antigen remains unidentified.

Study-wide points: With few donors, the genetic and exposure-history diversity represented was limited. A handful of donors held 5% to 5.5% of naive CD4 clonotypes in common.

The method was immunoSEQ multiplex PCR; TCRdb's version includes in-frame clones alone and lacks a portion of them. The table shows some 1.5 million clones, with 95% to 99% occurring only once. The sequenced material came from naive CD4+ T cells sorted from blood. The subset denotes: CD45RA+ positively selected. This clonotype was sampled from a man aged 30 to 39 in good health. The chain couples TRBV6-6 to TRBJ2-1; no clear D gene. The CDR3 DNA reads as TGTGCCAGCAGTTACTCGTCGGGTACCTACAATGAGCAGTTCTTC. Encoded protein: CASSYSSGTYNEQFF.